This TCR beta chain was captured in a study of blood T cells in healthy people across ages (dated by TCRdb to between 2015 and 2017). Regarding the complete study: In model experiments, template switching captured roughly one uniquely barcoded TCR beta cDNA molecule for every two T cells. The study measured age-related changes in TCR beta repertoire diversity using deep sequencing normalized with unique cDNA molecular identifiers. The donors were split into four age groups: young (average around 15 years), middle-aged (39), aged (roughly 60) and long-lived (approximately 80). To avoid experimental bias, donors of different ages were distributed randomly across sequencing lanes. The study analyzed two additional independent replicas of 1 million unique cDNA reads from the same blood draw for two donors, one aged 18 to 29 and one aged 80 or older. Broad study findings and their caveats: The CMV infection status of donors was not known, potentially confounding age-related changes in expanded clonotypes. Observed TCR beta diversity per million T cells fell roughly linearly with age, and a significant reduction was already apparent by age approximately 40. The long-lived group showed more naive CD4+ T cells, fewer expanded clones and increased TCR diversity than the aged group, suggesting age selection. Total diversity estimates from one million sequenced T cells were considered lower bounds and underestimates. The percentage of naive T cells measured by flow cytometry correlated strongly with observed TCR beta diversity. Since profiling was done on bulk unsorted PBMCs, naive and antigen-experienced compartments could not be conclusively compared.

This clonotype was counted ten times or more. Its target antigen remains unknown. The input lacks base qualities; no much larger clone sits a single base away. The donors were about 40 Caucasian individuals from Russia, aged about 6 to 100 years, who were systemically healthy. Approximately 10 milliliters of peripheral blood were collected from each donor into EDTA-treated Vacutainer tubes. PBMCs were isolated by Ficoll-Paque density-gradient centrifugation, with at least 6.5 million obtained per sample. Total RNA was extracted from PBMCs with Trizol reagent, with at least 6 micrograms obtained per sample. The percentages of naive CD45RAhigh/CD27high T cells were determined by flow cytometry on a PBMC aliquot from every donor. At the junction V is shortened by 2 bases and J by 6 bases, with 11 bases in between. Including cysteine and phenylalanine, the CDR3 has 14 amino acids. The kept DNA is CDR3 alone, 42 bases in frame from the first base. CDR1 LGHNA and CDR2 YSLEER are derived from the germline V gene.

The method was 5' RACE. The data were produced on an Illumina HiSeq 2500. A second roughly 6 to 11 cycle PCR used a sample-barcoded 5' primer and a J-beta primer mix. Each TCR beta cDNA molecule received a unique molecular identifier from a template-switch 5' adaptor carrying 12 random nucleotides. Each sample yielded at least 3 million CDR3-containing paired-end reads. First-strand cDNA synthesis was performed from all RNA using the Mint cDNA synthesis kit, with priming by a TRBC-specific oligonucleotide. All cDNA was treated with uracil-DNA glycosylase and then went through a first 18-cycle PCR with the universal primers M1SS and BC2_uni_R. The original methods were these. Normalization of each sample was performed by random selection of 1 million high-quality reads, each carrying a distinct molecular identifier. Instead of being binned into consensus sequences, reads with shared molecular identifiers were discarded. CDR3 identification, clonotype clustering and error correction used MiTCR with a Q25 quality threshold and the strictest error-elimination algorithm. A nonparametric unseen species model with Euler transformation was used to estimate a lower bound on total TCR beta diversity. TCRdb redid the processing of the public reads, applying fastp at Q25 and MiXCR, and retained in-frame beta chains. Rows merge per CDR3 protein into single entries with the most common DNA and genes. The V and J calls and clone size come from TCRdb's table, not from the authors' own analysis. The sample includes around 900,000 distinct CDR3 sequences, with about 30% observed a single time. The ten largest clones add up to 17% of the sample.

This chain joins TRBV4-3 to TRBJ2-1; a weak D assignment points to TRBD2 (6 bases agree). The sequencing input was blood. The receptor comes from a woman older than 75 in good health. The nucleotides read TGCGCCAGCAGCCAAATGGCTAGCGTCAATGAGCAGTTCTTC. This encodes CASSQMASVNEQFF.